This T cell receptor beta chain derives from a study of cytomegalovirus exposure and HLA in healthy donors. Study results and caveats: The study found most TCR sequences rare, yet found some public TCRs in many donors. Previously analyzed data showed that most TCR beta V segments were productive at a frequency of about 87% or about 30%. Analysis performed later found more than 15,000 TCR beta sequences associated with HLA alleles at 0.05 false discovery rate.

V shed 6 bases and J 8 bases; nucleotides not matched to a gene: 11. Germline CDR1 MNHEY, CDR2 SVGAGI. The CDR3 consists of 14 residues. This clone came up once. What it binds is not known. The PCR contained 60 Vbeta and 13 Jbeta primers. TCRdb's table, derived via immunoSEQ multiplex PCR, lists solely in-frame clones and lacks some. The sample records tens of thousands of clones, approximately 82% being singletons. The sample taken for sequencing was PBMCs. This clonotype originated in a woman aged 40 to 55 in good health and CMV-seropositive. The chain has TRBV6-5 and TRBJ1-2; 8 nucleotides agree with TRBD1. The CDR3 DNA follows: TGTGCCAGCAGCCCCATCGGACAGGGAAAGGGCTACACCTTC. Its protein is CASSPIGQGKGYTF.